What follows are 6 T cell receptor beta chains derived from one specimen sequenced in a study of OX40 agonist ivuxolimab in advanced cancers. Measured with immunoSEQ multiplex PCR; TCRdb has only the in-frame clones, and not every one. The repertoire includes about 76,000 clones, approximately 85% of them detected once, and about 0.6% sits in the top ten. The starting material was CD4+ or CD8+ T cells sorted from blood, obtained in a trial of the OX40 agonist ivuxolimab. Every receptor here comes from an adult with an advanced solid tumor such as melanoma, head and neck, liver or kidney cancer.

V gene TRBV25-1 combines with J gene TRBJ1-4, with D uncertain. Germline CDR1 MGHDK, CDR2 SYGVNS. The CDR3 spans 14 residues. V dropped 1 base and J dropped 10 bases, with 13 bases sitting between them. Here the CDR3 DNA reads TGTGCCAGCAGTGAATTTGTGAACGATGGAAAACTGTTTTTT. Its protein is CASSEFVNDGKLFF.

The V gene is TRBV7-2, the J gene TRBJ1-1, with D tentatively TRBD1 (6 bases). V was clipped by 5 bases and J by 5 bases, with 15 bases between them. The CDR3 is 14 amino acids. Germline V gives CDR1 SGHTA, CDR2 FQGNSA. As DNA, the CDR3 is TGTGCCAGCAGCCCACCAACAGGGCGGACTGAAGCTTTCTTT. Protein product: CASSPPTGRTEAFF.

The chain has TRBV20-1 and TRBJ2-5; 8 bases are a match to TRBD2. This CDR3 contains 11 residues. The germline V gene encodes CDR1 DFQATT and CDR2 SNEGSKA (reference sequence). CDR3 loop: CSPRGGQTQYF. CDR3 nucleotides: TGCAGCCCTCGGGGGGGCCAGACCCAGTACTTC.

The chain couples TRBV7-8 to TRBJ1-5; 9 nucleotides line up with TRBD1. After removal of 0 bases from V and 6 bases from J, the junction contained 3 bases not matched to a gene. CDR1 and CDR2 (germline): SGHVS, FQNEAQ. The CDR3 length is 15 residues. CDR3 region: CASSLADRGFQPQHF. The CDR3, as DNA: TGTGCCAGCAGCTTAGCGGACAGGGGCTTTCAGCCCCAGCATTTT.

J is TRBJ2-1 and V is TRBV27; D is perhaps TRBD1 (6 bases). Trimming took off 4 bases at V and 7 bases at J, with 17 bases between the two ends. This CDR3 is 15 amino acids long. Germline CDR1 is MNHEY and CDR2 is SMNVEV (reference sequence). CDR3 nucleotide sequence: TGTGCCAGCAGTTCCTTCTTTCCTGACAGGAATGAGCAGTTCTTC. Its protein is CASSSFFPDRNEQFF.

This sequence joins TRBV5-1 and TRBJ1-2, with D perhaps TRBD1 (5 bases). CDR1 is SGHRS, CDR2 YFSETQ, per germline. The CDR3 is 16 residues long. Trimming removed 0 bases from V and 0 bases from J, with 12 bases in between. The CDR3 sequence is CASSLDDSISNYGYTF. The DNA for the CDR3 is TGCGCCAGCAGCTTGGACGACAGCATTTCTAACTATGGCTACACCTTC.